This TCR beta chain was sequenced in a study of T-cell memory formation after mild COVID-19. With 1 base removed from V and 1 base from J, the gap between germline ends came to 10 bases. Germline loops: CDR1 LGHDT, CDR2 YNNKEL (reference sequence). The CDR3 covers 15 residues. The table lists this clonotype with a few counts. TCRdb reprocessed the 5' RACE reads via MiXCR and lists one record per CDR3 protein. The sample lists about 430,000 distinct CDR3 sequences; 20% to 25% were seen once. The receptor comes from an adult woman who had mild COVID-19 (a few samples of this study predate the infection). Cell type and time point are not known. The sequenced sample was PBMCs or a T cell subset sorted from them (not recorded which). The chain uses TRBV3-1 and TRBJ1-2; D uncertain. The DNA for the CDR3 is TGTGCCAGCAGCCAAGGGGCACGACGTAACTATGGCTACACCTTC. Its translation: CASSQGARRNYGYTF.